This T cell receptor (beta chain) was found in a study of T-cell reconstitution after alpha-beta-depleted transplantation in children. Unique molecular identifiers tagged the TCRbeta library. One entry per CDR3 protein results from TCRdb running MiXCR on the PCR reads. The sample records under 250,000 distinct CDR3 sequences, roughly 7.1% being singletons. General observations from the study: T-cell counts and diversity were attributed mostly to newly produced T cells one year after transplant.

This clonotype has more than one count but fewer than ten. Its antigen is unidentified. V was clipped by 0 bases and J by 0 bases, with 7 bases between them. Per germline, CDR1 LGHDT and CDR2 YNNKEL (reference sequence). The CDR3 length is 15 residues. The input for sequencing was PBMCs, taken before TCRalphabeta/CD19-depleted stem cell transplant. The TCR sequence derives from a boy between 2 and 10 years old with acute lymphoblastic leukemia, due to receive a stem cell transplant. The gene calls are TRBV3-1 and TRBJ2-3; no firm D call. The CDR3 region has the DNA TGTGCCAGCAGCCAAGATTGGGTGAGCACAGATACGCAGTATTTT. Amino acid sequence: CASSQDWVSTDTQYF.